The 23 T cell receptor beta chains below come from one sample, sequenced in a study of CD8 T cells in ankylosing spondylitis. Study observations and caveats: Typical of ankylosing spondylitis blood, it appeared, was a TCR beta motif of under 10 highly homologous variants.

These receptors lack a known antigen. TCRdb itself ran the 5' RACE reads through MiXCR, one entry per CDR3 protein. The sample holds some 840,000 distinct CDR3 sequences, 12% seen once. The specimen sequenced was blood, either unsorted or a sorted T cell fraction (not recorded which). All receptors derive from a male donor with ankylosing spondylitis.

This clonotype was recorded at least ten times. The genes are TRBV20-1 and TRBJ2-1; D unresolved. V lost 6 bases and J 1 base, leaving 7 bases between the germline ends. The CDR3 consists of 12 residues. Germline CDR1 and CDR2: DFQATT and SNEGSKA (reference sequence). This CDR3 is CSAPASYNEQFF. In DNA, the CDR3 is TGCAGTGCACCCGCTTCCTACAATGAGCAGTTCTTC.

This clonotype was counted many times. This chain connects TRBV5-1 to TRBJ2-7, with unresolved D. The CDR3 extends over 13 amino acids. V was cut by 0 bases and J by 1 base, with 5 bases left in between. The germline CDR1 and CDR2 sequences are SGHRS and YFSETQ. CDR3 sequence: CASSLVHSYEQYF. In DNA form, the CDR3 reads TGCGCCAGCAGCTTGGTCCATTCCTACGAGCAGTACTTC.

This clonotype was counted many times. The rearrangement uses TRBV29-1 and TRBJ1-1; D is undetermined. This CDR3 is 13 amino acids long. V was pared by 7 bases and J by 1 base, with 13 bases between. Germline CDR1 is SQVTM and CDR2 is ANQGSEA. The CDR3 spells CSAEAHPNTEAFF. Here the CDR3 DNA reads TGCAGCGCCGAGGCACACCCGAACACTGAAGCTTTCTTT.

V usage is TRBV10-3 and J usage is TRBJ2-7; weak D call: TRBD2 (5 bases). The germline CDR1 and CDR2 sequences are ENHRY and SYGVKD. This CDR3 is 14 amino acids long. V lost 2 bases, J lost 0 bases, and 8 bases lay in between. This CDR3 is CAISERGSSYEQYF. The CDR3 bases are TGTGCCATCAGTGAGCGGGGTAGCTCCTACGAGCAGTACTTC.

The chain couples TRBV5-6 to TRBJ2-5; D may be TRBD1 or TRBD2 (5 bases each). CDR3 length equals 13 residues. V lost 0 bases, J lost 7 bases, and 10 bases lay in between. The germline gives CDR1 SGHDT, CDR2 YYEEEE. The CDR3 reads CASSLGLRGTQYF. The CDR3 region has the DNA TGTGCCAGCAGCTTGGGTCTGAGGGGGACCCAGTACTTC.

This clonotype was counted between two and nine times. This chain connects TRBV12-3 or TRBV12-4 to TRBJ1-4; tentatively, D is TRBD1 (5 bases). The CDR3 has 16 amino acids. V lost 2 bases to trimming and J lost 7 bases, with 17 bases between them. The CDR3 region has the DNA TGTGCCAGCAGTTTACGGTCAGGGACTCCCGCTGAAAAACTGTTTTTT. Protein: CASSLRSGTPAEKLFF.

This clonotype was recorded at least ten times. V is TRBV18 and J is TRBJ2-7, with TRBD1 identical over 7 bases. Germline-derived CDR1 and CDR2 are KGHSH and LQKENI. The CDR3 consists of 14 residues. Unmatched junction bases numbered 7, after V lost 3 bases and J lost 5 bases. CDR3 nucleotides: TGTGCCAGCTCACCGGACCTCACAGGGGACGAGCAGTACTTC. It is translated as CASSPDLTGDEQYF.

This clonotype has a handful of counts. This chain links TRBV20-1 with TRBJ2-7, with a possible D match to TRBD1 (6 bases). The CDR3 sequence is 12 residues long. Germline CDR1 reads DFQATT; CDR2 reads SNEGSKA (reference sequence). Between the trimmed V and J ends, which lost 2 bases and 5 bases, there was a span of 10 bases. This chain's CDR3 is CSARYRVHEQYF. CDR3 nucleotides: TGCAGTGCTAGATACAGGGTACACGAGCAGTACTTC.

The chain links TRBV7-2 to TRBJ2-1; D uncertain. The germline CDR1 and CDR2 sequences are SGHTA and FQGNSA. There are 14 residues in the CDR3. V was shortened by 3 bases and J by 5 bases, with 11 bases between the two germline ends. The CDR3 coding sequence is TGTGCCAGCAGCTTTATTTGGGGAAACAATGAGCAGTTCTTC. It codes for CASSFIWGNNEQFF.

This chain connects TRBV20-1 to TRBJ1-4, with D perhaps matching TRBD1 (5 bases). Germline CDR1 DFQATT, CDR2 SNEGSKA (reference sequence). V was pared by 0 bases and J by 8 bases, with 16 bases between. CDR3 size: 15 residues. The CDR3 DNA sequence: TGCAGTGCTAGAGACCCACGGGGACGCGGGGAAAAACTGTTTTTT. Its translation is CSARDPRGRGEKLFF.

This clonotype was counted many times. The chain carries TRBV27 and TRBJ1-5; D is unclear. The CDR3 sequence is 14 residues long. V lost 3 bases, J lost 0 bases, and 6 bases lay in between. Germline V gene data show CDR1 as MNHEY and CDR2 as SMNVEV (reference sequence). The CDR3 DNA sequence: TGTGCCAGCAGTTTCGCTTATAGCAATCAGCCCCAGCATTTT. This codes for CASSFAYSNQPQHF.

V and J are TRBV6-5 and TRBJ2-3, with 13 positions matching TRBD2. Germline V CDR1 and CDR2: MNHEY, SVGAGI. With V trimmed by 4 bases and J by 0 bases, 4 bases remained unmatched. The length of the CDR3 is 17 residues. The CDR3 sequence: CASSSTSGGFSTDTQYF. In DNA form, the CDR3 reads TGTGCCAGCAGTTCGACTAGCGGGGGGTTTAGCACAGATACGCAGTATTTT.

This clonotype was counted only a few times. The CDR3 bases are TGTGCCAGCAGCCACAGGGGTTTTACGCCCCAGCATTTT. It specifies CASSHRGFTPQHF. The chain recombines TRBV3-1 with TRBJ1-5; a weak D match, TRBD1 (6 bases). V was cut by 3 bases and J by 9 bases, with 12 bases left in between. This CDR3 region has 13 residues. The V gene's germline CDR1 is LGHDT and CDR2 YNNKEL (reference sequence).

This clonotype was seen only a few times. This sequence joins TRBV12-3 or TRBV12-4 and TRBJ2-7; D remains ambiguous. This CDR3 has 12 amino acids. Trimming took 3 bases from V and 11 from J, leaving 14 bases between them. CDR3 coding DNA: TGTGCCAGCAGTTTCAACCCCGGCGGAGAGTACTTC. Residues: CASSFNPGGEYF.

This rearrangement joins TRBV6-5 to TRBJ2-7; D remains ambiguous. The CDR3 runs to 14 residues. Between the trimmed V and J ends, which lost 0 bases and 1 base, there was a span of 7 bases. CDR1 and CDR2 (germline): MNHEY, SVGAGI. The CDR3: CASSYSPDSYEQYF. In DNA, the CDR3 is TGTGCCAGCAGTTACTCGCCGGATTCCTACGAGCAGTACTTC.

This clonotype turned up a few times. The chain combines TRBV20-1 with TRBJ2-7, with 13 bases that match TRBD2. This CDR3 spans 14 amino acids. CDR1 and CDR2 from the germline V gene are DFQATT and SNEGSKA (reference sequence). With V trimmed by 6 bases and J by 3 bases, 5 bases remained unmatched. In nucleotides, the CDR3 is TGCAGTGCCGAGGGACTAGCGGGGAACTACGAGCAGTACTTC. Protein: CSAEGLAGNYEQYF.

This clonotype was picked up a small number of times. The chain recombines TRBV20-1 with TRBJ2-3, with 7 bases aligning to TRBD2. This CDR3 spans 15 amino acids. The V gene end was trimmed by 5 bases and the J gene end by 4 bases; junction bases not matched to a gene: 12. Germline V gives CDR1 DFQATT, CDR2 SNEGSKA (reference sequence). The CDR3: CSARSVSGVADTQYF. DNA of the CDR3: TGCAGTGCTCGATCCGTCAGCGGGGTTGCAGATACGCAGTATTTT.

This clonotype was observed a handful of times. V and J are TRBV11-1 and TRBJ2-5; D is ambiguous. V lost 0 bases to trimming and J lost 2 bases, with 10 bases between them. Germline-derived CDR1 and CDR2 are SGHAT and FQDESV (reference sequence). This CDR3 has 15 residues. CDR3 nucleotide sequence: TGTGCCAGCAGCTTAGCGCTAACAGTGCAAGAGACCCAGTACTTC. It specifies CASSLALTVQETQYF.

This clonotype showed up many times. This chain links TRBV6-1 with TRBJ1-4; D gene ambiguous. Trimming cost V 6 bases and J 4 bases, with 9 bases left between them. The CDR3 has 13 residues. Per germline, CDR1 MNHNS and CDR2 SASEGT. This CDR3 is CASSLGLNEKLFF. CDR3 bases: TGTGCCAGCAGCCTGGGCCTTAATGAAAAACTGTTTTTT.

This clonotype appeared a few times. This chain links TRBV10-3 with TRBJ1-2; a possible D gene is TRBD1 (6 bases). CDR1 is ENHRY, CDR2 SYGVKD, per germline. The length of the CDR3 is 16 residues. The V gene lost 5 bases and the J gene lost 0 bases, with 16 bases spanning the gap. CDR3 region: CAISPQGALTNYGYTF. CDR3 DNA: TGTGCCATCAGTCCACAGGGAGCTCTTACTAACTATGGCTACACCTTC.

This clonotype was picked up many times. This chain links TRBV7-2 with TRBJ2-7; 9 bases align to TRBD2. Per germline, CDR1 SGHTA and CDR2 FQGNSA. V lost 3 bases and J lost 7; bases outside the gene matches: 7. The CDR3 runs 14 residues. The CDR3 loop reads CASSFYGGRGEQYF. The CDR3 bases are TGTGCCAGCAGCTTCTACGGCGGGAGGGGGGAGCAGTACTTC.

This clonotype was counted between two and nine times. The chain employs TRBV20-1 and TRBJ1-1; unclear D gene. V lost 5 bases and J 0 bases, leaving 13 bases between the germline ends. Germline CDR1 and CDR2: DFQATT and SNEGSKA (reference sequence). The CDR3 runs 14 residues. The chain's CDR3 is CSARPARLNTEAFF. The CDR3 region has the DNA TGCAGTGCTCGCCCGGCCAGGTTGAACACTGAAGCTTTCTTT.

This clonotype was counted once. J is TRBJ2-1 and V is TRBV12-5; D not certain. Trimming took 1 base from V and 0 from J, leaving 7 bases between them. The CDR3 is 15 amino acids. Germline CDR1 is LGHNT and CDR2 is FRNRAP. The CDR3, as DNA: TGTGCTAGTGGTTTGGGGAGTTTCTCCTACAATGAGCAGTTCTTC. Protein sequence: CASGLGSFSYNEQFF.